The present TCR beta chain was sequenced within a study of cytomegalovirus exposure and HLA in healthy donors. In the study overall: Prior work identified around 120 million unique TCR beta sequences in some 200 million T cells. Early release data held 85 million or so unique TCRs from HLA-typed donors.

As for this clone: Its antigen is not known.

PCR employed 60 Vbeta and 13 Jbeta primers. Using immunoSEQ multiplex PCR, the repertoire was profiled, and TCRdb retains in-frame clones only, with some absent. The sample includes roughly 140,000 clones, roughly 80% of them seen just once. Germline CDR1 SGHTA, CDR2 FQGTGA. This CDR3 has 18 residues. V lost 5 bases to trimming and J lost 0 bases; unmatched junction nucleotides: 11. Study results and caveats: By a later analysis, the bulk of CMV-associated TCR beta chains appeared HLA-restricted.

Sample: PBMCs. The sequence was collected from a woman aged 40-49 years in good health and CMV-seropositive. The chain uses TRBV7-3 and TRBJ2-2; 8 bases match TRBD1. For the CDR3, the DNA is TGTGCCAGCAGCGAAAGGACAGGGCTCACCCCGAACACCGGGGAGCTGTTTTTT. Protein product: CASSERTGLTPNTGELFF.